At least ten counts were recorded for the clone carrying this TCR beta chain. Germline V CDR1 and CDR2: SEHNR, FQNEAQ (reference sequence). V was pared by 4 bases and J by 0 bases, with 15 bases between. The length of the CDR3 is 16 residues. This record comes from a study of molecular identifiers for immune sequencing clone quantification. The overall study: Replicate experiments divided RNA from about 20,000 or 100,000 naive CD8 cells into five parts and sequenced four.

Naive CD8 T cells were FACS-sorted by CD8+CD4-CCR7+CD45RA+ markers. Using its own MiXCR run on the PCR reads, TCRdb lists one record per CDR3 protein. The data show about 640,000 distinct CDR3 sequences, with about 20% seen just once and under 0.95% held by the top ten. The sequencing sample was made of naive CD8+ T cells from blood, with Jurkat cell RNA spiked in. Noted subset: FACS-sorted CD8+CD4-CCR7+CD45RA+ naive T cells. The TCR sequence derives from a human donor in good health. Some libraries in this study had Jurkat cell RNA spiked in. V gene TRBV7-9 combines with J gene TRBJ1-1; no clear D. As DNA, the CDR3 is TGTGCCAGCAGCTCGGAAATTGTGACACTGAACACTGAAGCTTTCTTT. Residues: CASSSEIVTLNTEAFF.